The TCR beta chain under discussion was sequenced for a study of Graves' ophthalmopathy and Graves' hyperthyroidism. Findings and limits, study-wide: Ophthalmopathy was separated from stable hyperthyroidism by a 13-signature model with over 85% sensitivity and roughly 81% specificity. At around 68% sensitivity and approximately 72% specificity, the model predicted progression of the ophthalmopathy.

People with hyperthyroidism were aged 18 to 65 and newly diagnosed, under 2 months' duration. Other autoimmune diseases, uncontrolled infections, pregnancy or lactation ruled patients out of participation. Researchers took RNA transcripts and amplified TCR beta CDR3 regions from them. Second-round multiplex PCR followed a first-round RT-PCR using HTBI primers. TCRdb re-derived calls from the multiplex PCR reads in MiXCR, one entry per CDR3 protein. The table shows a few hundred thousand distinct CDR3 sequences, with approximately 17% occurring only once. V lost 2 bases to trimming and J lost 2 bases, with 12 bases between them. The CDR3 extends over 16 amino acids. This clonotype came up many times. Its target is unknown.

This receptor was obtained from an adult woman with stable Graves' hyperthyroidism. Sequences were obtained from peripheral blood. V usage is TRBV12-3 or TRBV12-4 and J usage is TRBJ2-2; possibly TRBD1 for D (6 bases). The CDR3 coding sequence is TGTGCCAGCAGTTTACATTCGGGACAAAACACCGGGGAGCTGTTTTTT. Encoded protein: CASSLHSGQNTGELFF.